This T cell receptor beta chain was sequenced during a study of T cells expressing NK-cell markers. At the level of the study: Sequencing of TCR beta repertoires drew on sorted CD3+CD56+NKG2C+, CD3+CD56+NKG2C- and CD3+CD56-NKG2C+ T cells. Findings and caveats of the study: These clonotypes also led the CD3+CD56-NKG2C+ fraction in a handful of donors.

Reanalyzing the 5' RACE reads, TCRdb keeps one entry per CDR3 protein, without DNA. This repertoire includes 550,000 or so distinct CDR3 sequences. With regard to this clonotype: Its matching antigen is unknown.

The CDR3 extends over 14 amino acids. Germline CDR1 and CDR2: MNHEY and SVGAGI. The rearrangement links TRBV6-5 to TRBJ1-4; absent DNA, TCRdb's TRBD1 call cannot be checked. This clonotype was sampled from a man between 18 and 35 years old in good health. Source material: blood T cells: a sorted CD56 or NKG2C T cell subset, CD4+ or CD8+ T cells, or bulk PBMC T cells (not recorded which). CDR3 sequence reads: CASSYSRQGEKLFF.